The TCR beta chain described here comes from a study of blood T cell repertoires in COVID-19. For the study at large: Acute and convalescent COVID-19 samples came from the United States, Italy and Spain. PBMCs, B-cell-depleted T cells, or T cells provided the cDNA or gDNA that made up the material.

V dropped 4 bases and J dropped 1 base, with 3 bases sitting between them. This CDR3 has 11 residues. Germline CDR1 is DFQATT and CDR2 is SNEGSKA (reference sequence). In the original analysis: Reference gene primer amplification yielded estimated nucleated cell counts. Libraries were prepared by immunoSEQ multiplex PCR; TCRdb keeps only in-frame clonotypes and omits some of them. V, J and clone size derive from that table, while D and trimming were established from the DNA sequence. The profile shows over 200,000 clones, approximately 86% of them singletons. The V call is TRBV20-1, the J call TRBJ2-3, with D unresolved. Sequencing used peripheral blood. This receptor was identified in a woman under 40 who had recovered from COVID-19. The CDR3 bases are TGCAGTGCTAAGCGCACAGATACGCAGTATTTT. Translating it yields CSAKRTDTQYF.